This T cell receptor beta chain was captured by sequencing in a study of human T cells and chemical hapten exposure. There are 12 residues in the CDR3. Trimming took 2 bases from V and 8 from J, leaving 12 bases between them. Germline loops: CDR1 SQVTM, CDR2 ANQGSEA. Described time point: pre-sensitization, week 0. Treatment denoted: therapeutic diphenylcyclopropenone sensitization with weekly scalp DPC. Overall study findings and caveats: Large CDR3 similarity clusters arose significantly more often from expanded TCRs than from controls.

There are many counts of this clonotype. Its matching antigen is unknown. TCRdb re-called the RACE reads with MiXCR, one entry per CDR3 protein. The sample records approximately 260,000 distinct CDR3 sequences, approximately 8% being singletons. This clonotype originated in a young man with alopecia areata. Some clones in this sample may be carry-over from other donors' samples. The chain employs TRBV29-1 and TRBJ1-2; no clear D gene. Material: whole blood, obtained in connection with sensitization to the hapten diphenylcyclopropenone (DPC). The CDR3 bases are TGCAGCGTTGAAACCCAACAAAGGGGCTACACCTTC. Amino acids: CSVETQQRGYTF.